The 3 T cell receptor beta chains below all came from one sample that was sequenced in a study of Graves' ophthalmopathy and Graves' hyperthyroidism. RNA served as the template for amplifying TCR beta CDR3 regions. An initial RT-PCR round employing HTBI primers preceded a second-round multiplex PCR. One entry per CDR3 protein, called by TCRdb with MiXCR from the multiplex PCR reads. The sample lists hundreds of thousands of distinct CDR3 sequences, under 25% occurring once. Sequenced material: peripheral blood. These receptors all come from a woman aged 18-35 years with stable Graves' hyperthyroidism.

This clonotype was counted a few times. The chain links TRBV6-1 to TRBJ2-2; a possible D gene is TRBD1 (5 bases). Trimming took off 2 bases at V and 1 base at J, with 5 bases between the two ends. This CDR3 contains 14 residues. The germline V gene has CDR1 MNHNS and CDR2 SASEGT. This chain's CDR3 is CASSETGNTGELFF. DNA of the CDR3: TGTGCCAGCAGTGAAACAGGGAACACCGGGGAGCTGTTTTTT.

The V gene is TRBV7-6, the J gene TRBJ2-7; 7 bases agree with TRBD2. Trimming at V came to 11 bases and at J to 0 bases, leaving 7 bases not matched to a gene. Per the germline V gene, CDR1 is SGHVS and CDR2 is FNYEAQ. CDR3 size: 13 residues. The CDR3 bases are TGTGCCCGGGGGGTAGGGCCCTCCTACGAGCAGTACTTC. It codes for CARGVGPSYEQYF.

Only a few counts were recorded for this clonotype. The V call is TRBV10-1, the J call TRBJ1-5; D is uncertain. In germline, CDR1 is WNHNN, CDR2 SYGVQD (reference sequence). The V end was cut by 0 bases, the J end by 7 bases, with 4 bases between. The CDR3 runs to 12 residues. The CDR3 sequence is CASSESGQPQHF. The CDR3 bases are TGCGCCAGCAGTGAGTCAGGGCAGCCCCAGCATTTT.